The next 23 T cell receptor beta chains were all read from a single sample in a study of blood T cells in healthy people across ages. Primers used in a second PCR of roughly 6 to 11 cycles were a sample-barcoded 5' primer and a J-beta primer mix. TCRdb passed the 5' RACE reads through MiXCR, listing each CDR3 protein once. The repertoire holds about 670,000 distinct CDR3 sequences, approximately 40% seen once, with about 30% in the top ten. The specimen was blood. All receptors derive from a man older than 75 in good health.

This rearrangement joins TRBV12-5 to TRBJ1-4, with D possibly matching TRBD1 (6 bases). CDR3 length equals 15 residues. The V end was cut by 6 bases, the J end by 8 bases, with 19 bases between. The germline V gene has CDR1 LGHNT and CDR2 FRNRAP. CDR3 sequence: CASGLGTSLWEKLFF. Written as DNA, the CDR3 is TGTGCTAGTGGACTTGGGACAAGTCTTTGGGAAAAACTGTTTTTT. Variable domain in full (rest from reference TRBV12-5 and TRBJ1-4): DARVTQTPRHKVTEMGQEVTMRCQPILGHNTVFWYRQTMMQGLELLAYFRNRAPLDDSGMPKDRFSAEMPDATLATLKIQPSEPRDSAVYFCASGLGTSLWEKLFFGSGTQLSVL.

There are a few counts of this clonotype. The genes are TRBV20-1 and TRBJ2-7; D remains unclear. This CDR3 comprises 14 residues. Per germline, CDR1 DFQATT and CDR2 SNEGSKA (reference sequence). V lost 6 bases and J 5 bases, leaving 20 bases between the germline ends. CDR3 region: CSASTLRSPHEQYF. The CDR3 nucleotides are TGCAGTGCCTCGACCCTTAGGAGTCCCCACGAGCAGTACTTC.

The V gene is TRBV6-2 or TRBV6-3, the J gene TRBJ2-5; 7 bases fit TRBD2. The CDR3 runs 15 residues. The germline CDR1 and CDR2 sequences are MNHEY and SVGEGT. J lost 11 bases, V lost 4 bases, and 16 bases had no gene match. The CDR3 protein is CASSSQRGLLNEQYF. The CDR3 DNA follows: TGTGCCAGCAGTTCCCAGCGGGGCCTATTAAATGAGCAGTACTTC.

This clonotype was recorded many times. The chain employs TRBV9 and TRBJ2-3; no firm D call. Germline values: CDR1 SGDLS, CDR2 YYNGEE. The CDR3 sequence is 13 residues long. V was clipped by 2 bases and J by 0 bases, with 4 bases between them. CDR3 bases: TGTGCCAGCAGCGTTCTGAGCACAGATACGCAGTATTTT. It codes for CASSVLSTDTQYF.

This chain links TRBV21-1 with TRBJ2-3; no DNA check was done on the table's D call, TRBD2. TRBV21-1 is designated a pseudogene. The CDR3 spans 16 residues. The CDR3 protein is CASSSPLQASTDTQYF. The CDR3 bases are TGTGCCAGCAGCTCACCCCTCCAGGCGAGCACAGATACGCAGTATTTT.

Notes on this clonotype: Since the CDR3 does not end with the conserved phenylalanine or tryptophan, this likely comes from a read error. This chain uses TRBV6-6 with TRBJ2-1; 10 nucleotides line up with TRBD2. The CDR3 is 14 amino acids. Germline CDR1 and CDR2: MNHNY and SVGAGI (reference sequence). The J segment lost 8 bases and the V segment lost 6 bases, leaving 7 bases of the junction unmatched. As DNA, the CDR3 is TGTGCCAGCAGGGGGTCTAGCGGGAGTGATGAGCAGTTCTTA. Its translation is CASRGSSGSDEQFL.

Details on this clonotype: The junction shows a germline mismatch at one end, possibly a read error. The rearrangement joins TRBV24-1 to TRBJ2-1; D unresolved. The CDR3 extends over 12 amino acids. The germline V gene encodes CDR1 KGHDR and CDR2 SFDVKD. The chain's CDR3 is CTTSEWGNEQFF. The CDR3 coding sequence is TGTACCACCAGCGAGTGGGGCAATGAGCAGTTCTTC.

This clonotype was seen more than once but under ten times. This sequence may be a read error, since a much larger clone differs from it by one base. This chain uses TRBV11-3 with TRBJ2-5; 15 nucleotides align to TRBD2. The CDR3 extends over 16 amino acids. The germline gives CDR1 SGHNT, CDR2 YENEEA. The trim removed 5 bases at V and 11 bases at J, leaving 12 bases unmatched. The DNA for the CDR3 is TGTGCCAGCAGCGGACAAGGACTAGCGGGGGGGGAGGTGCAGTACTTC. Amino acids: CASSGQGLAGGEVQYF.

This clonotype showed up just a few times. The V call is TRBV3-1, the J call TRBJ2-5, with D perhaps assigned TRBD1 or TRBD2 (5 bases each). Germline V gives CDR1 LGHDT, CDR2 YNNKEL (reference sequence). The ends were cut back, 0 bases at V and 4 bases at J, with 15 bases in the middle. This CDR3 contains 16 residues. CDR3 loop: CASSQDQGGSRETQYF. CDR3 DNA sequence: TGTGCCAGCAGCCAAGACCAGGGTGGGAGTCGAGAGACCCAGTACTTC.

V usage is TRBV27 and J usage is TRBJ2-3; TRBD2 matches 14 bases. With 6 bases clipped from V and 1 base from J, the junction kept 6 bases outside the gene matches. The CDR3 runs to 17 residues. Germline-derived CDR1 and CDR2 are MNHEY and SMNVEV (reference sequence). This CDR3 is CASRPGTSGSRTDTQYF. The CDR3 coding sequence is TGTGCCAGCAGACCCGGGACTAGCGGGAGTCGCACAGATACGCAGTATTTT.

This chain connects TRBV28 to TRBJ2-7; possibly TRBD2 for D (5 bases). V dropped 4 bases and J dropped 3 bases, with 10 bases sitting between them. The CDR3 is made up of 13 amino acids. Germline values: CDR1 MDHEN, CDR2 SYDVKM. The CDR3 DNA reads as TGTGCCAGCAGTTGGACTGCGCGCTACGAGCAGTACTTC. This translates into CASSWTARYEQYF.

Regarding this clonotype: A read error may be the cause here, since a much bigger clone is one base away. V and J are TRBV20-1 and TRBJ2-5, with 11 nucleotides matching TRBD2. CDR3 size: 15 residues. V lost 3 bases, J lost 0 bases, and 3 bases stayed unmatched. Germline values: CDR1 DFQATT, CDR2 SNEGSKA (reference sequence). DNA of the CDR3: TGCAGTGCTAGTAGACTAGCGGGGAACCAAGAGACCCAGTACTTC. It is translated as CSASRLAGNQETQYF.

This clonotype appeared a few times. V and J are TRBV7-2 and TRBJ2-7; D tentatively reads TRBD1 or TRBD2 (5 bases each). Deletions cut 6 bases from V and 5 bases from J, with 23 bases between. This CDR3 contains 16 residues. Germline-derived CDR1 and CDR2 are SGHTA and FQGNSA. The CDR3 protein is CASSSAQDTRAHEQYF. For the CDR3, the DNA is TGTGCCAGCAGTTCCGCCCAGGACACTAGGGCCCACGAGCAGTACTTC.

In this sample, this clonotype turned up a few times. V gene TRBV14 combines with J gene TRBJ1-2; TRBD1 is a possible D gene (6 bases). This CDR3 spans 13 amino acids. CDR1 is SGHDN and CDR2 is FVKESK in the germline V gene. Trimming shortened V by 4 bases and J by 4 bases, and 10 bases separated the two germline ends. CDR3: CASSRTETYGYTF. The DNA of the CDR3 is TGTGCCAGCAGCCGGACAGAGACCTATGGCTACACCTTC.

This rearrangement joins TRBV6-2 or TRBV6-3 to TRBJ2-5; D unclear. V lost 6 bases, J lost 0 bases, and 14 bases lay in between. Germline V lookup: CDR1 MNHEY, CDR2 SVGEGT. The CDR3 spans 15 residues. The CDR3 DNA is TGTGCCAGCAGCTCCCCCCATTGGTACCAAGAGACCCAGTACTTC. It translates to CASSSPHWYQETQYF.

This clonotype was counted many times. The chain couples TRBV4-2 to TRBJ2-5; no firm D call. The CDR3 sequence is 11 residues long. The germline V and J ends were trimmed by 1 base and 5 bases, with 2 bases remaining between them. Per germline, CDR1 LGHNA and CDR2 YNFKEQ. The CDR3 DNA sequence: TGTGCCAGCAGCCAAGCCGAGACCCAGTACTTC. It encodes CASSQAETQYF.

The chain couples TRBV20-1 to TRBJ2-7; a possible D gene is TRBD1 (6 bases). The CDR3 contains 16 residues. Germline loops: CDR1 DFQATT, CDR2 SNEGSKA (reference sequence). The V end lost 5 bases, the J end lost 5 bases, and 25 bases lay between the germline ends. The CDR3 spells CSAEPINRVLSDEQYF. CDR3 sequence (DNA): TGCAGTGCTGAGCCGATCAACAGGGTTCTATCCGACGAGCAGTACTTC.

V and J are TRBV21-1 and TRBJ2-1; the DNA was not compared with TRBD2, the D call given in the table. TRBV21-1 is a pseudogene segment. CDR3 length: 16 residues. The CDR3 nucleotides are TGTGCCAGCAGCAAAGGGGCCCAGAGCATAAAAAATGAGCAGTTCTTC. Translation gives CASSKGAQSIKNEQFF.

Regarding this clonotype: A single base separates this from a much larger clone, so it may be a read error. The chain joins TRBV6-4 to TRBJ2-1, with TRBD2 identical over 9 bases. In germline, CDR1 is MRHNA, CDR2 SNTAGT. This CDR3 is built from 15 residues. V was clipped by 6 bases and J by 6 bases; unmatched bases: 9. As DNA, the CDR3 is TGTGCCAGCAGCCCCCTAGCGGGAAGGATCAATGAGCAGTTCTTC. Translating gives CASSPLAGRINEQFF.

Comment on this clonotype: At one end the junction does not follow the germline gene, possibly because of a read error. The V call is TRBV5-1, the J call TRBJ2-2; D remains unclear. CDR3 size: 14 residues. CDR1 and CDR2 from the germline V gene are SGHRS and YFSETQ. The CDR3: CANSLVPQAGELFF. CDR3 nucleotides: TGCGCCAACAGCTTGGTCCCCCAGGCCGGGGAGCTGTTTTTT. Looking up the rest from reference TRBV5-1 and TRBJ2-2 gives the full variable domain: KAGVTQTPRYLIKTRGQQVTLSCSPISGHRSVSWYQQTPGQGLQFLFEYFSETQRNKGNFPGRFSGRQFSNSRSEMNVSTLELGDSALYLCANSLVPQAGELFFGEGSRLTVL.

The chain joins TRBV29-1 to TRBJ1-4; 7 positions match TRBD1. V trimming: 7 bases; J trimming: 8 bases; junction bases outside the gene matches: 7. The CDR3 consists of 12 residues. Germline V CDR1 and CDR2: SQVTM, ANQGSEA. The CDR3 sequence is CSAIKQGEKLFF. In nucleotides, the CDR3 is TGCAGCGCGATTAAACAGGGGGAAAAACTGTTTTTT. The whole variable domain, remainder taken from reference TRBV29-1 and TRBJ1-4, is SAVISQKPSRDICQRGTSLTIQCQVDSQVTMMFWYRQQPGQSLTLIATANQGSEATYESGFVIDKFPISRPNLTFSTLTVSNMSPEDSSIYLCSAIKQGEKLFFGSGTQLSVL.

The chain combines TRBV6-2 or TRBV6-3 with TRBJ1-1; D gene unclear. Looked up from germline, CDR1 is MNHEY and CDR2 is SVGEGT. The CDR3 consists of 14 residues. Trimming pared 8 bases from V and 0 bases from J, leaving 13 bases between. CDR3 residues: CASHSGGLNTEAFF. For the CDR3, the DNA is TGTGCCAGCCATTCGGGCGGTCTGAACACTGAAGCTTTCTTT.

V and J are TRBV6-5 and TRBJ2-7; 8 bases are shared with TRBD2. V was clipped by 6 bases and J by 3 bases; unmatched bases: 10. The CDR3 loop spans 15 amino acids. The germline V gene encodes CDR1 MNHEY and CDR2 SVGAGI. The CDR3 is CASRDPGLGFYEQYF. The CDR3 region has the DNA TGTGCCAGCAGGGATCCGGGACTAGGGTTCTACGAGCAGTACTTC.